This T cell receptor (beta chain) was sequenced in a study of PD-L1 blockade in urothelial cancer. Sequenced by immunoSEQ multiplex PCR; TCRdb stores in-frame clones only, minus some. The table records around 100,000 clones, around 90% of them present only once. Described time point: pretreatment peripheral blood. Germline V lookup: CDR1 SNHLY, CDR2 FYNNEI. Trimming cost V 4 bases and J 0 bases, with 9 bases left between them. The CDR3 is 14 residues long. The sample here was PBMCs, taken around atezolizumab (anti-PD-L1) treatment. The chain is built from TRBV2 and TRBJ2-5; D unclear. This clonotype originated in a man in his 60s with urothelial cancer. The CDR3 bases are TGTGCCAGCAGTGGAGAGGAGTACCAAGAGACCCAGTACTTC. The encoded protein is CASSGEEYQETQYF.